These T cell receptor beta chains were read from a single sample in a study of spatial heterogeneity in lung cancer. TCRdb used MiXCR to reprocess the 5' RACE reads, holding one entry per CDR3 protein. The table lists tens of thousands of distinct CDR3 sequences, 13% of them singletons, with roughly 6.7% in the top ten. The material sequenced was PBMCs, taken at surgery. Source of these receptors: a male donor with early-stage non-small cell lung cancer. Both conserved end residues are part of each CDR3.

cdr3_aa: CSARGGLGASDTQYF; v_call: TRBV20-1; j_call: TRBJ2-3
cdr3_aa: CASSKTSGSPYEQYF; v_call: TRBV25-1; j_call: TRBJ2-7
cdr3_aa: CASSQRTGYYNEQFF; v_call: TRBV14; j_call: TRBJ2-1
cdr3_aa: CASSHRSDTQYF; v_call: TRBV3-1; j_call: TRBJ2-3
cdr3_aa: CAWSEAGKETQYF; v_call: TRBV30; j_call: TRBJ2-5
cdr3_aa: CASSFQGYGSPLHF; v_call: TRBV27; j_call: TRBJ1-6
cdr3_aa: CATSEGRPTGELFF; v_call: TRBV24-1; j_call: TRBJ2-2
cdr3_aa: CASGLLPGDSPLHF; v_call: TRBV5-1; j_call: TRBJ1-6
cdr3_aa: CASSQTGAHTGELFF; v_call: TRBV6-2/TRBV6-3; j_call: TRBJ2-2
cdr3_aa: CASGQGPTEAFF; v_call: TRBV4-1; j_call: TRBJ1-1
cdr3_aa: CASSITGGRLGYEQYF; v_call: TRBV19; j_call: TRBJ2-7
cdr3_aa: CASSHPTGELFF; v_call: TRBV7-2; j_call: TRBJ2-2
cdr3_aa: CASSQGRASEAFF; v_call: TRBV9; j_call: TRBJ1-1
cdr3_aa: CASTQSGTGSYNEQFF; v_call: TRBV27; j_call: TRBJ2-1
cdr3_aa: CSAPVDRVGYGYTF; v_call: TRBV20-1; j_call: TRBJ1-2
cdr3_aa: CASSQDSTNQPQHF; v_call: TRBV4-1; j_call: TRBJ1-5
cdr3_aa: CASSLAVSQIQTQYF; v_call: TRBV7-9; j_call: TRBJ2-5
cdr3_aa: CASSIPRRTDTQYF; v_call: TRBV7-9; j_call: TRBJ2-3
cdr3_aa: CASSSERQWARTDTQYF; v_call: TRBV6-2/TRBV6-3; j_call: TRBJ2-3
cdr3_aa: CASNWAPTGELFF; v_call: TRBV2; j_call: TRBJ2-2
cdr3_aa: CASSSNTGSETQYF; v_call: TRBV11-2; j_call: TRBJ2-5
cdr3_aa: CASRMTGNNEKLFF; v_call: TRBV6-6; j_call: TRBJ1-4
cdr3_aa: CASPGTGLNTGELFF; v_call: TRBV18; j_call: TRBJ2-2
cdr3_aa: CASSVGTGRLAGVPDTQYF; v_call: TRBV7-3; j_call: TRBJ2-3
cdr3_aa: CASSPGGTGTGELFF; v_call: TRBV7-2; j_call: TRBJ2-2
cdr3_aa: CARSIRGFPYEQYF; v_call: TRBV19; j_call: TRBJ2-7
cdr3_aa: CARGTTIF; v_call: TRBV19; j_call: TRBJ2-7
cdr3_aa: CAISGRRQGTDTQYF; v_call: TRBV10-3; j_call: TRBJ2-3
cdr3_aa: CSVEIRGEANTGELFF; v_call: TRBV29-1; j_call: TRBJ2-2
cdr3_aa: CASSLLPPDGNQPQHF; v_call: TRBV7-2; j_call: TRBJ1-5
cdr3_aa: CASSPRPRGLAGEETQYF; v_call: TRBV27; j_call: TRBJ2-5
cdr3_aa: CASSLYAEQFF; v_call: TRBV12-3/TRBV12-4; j_call: TRBJ2-1
cdr3_aa: CSVDRGYNEQFF; v_call: TRBV29-1; j_call: TRBJ2-1
cdr3_aa: CASSLGGEGYEQYF; v_call: TRBV5-1; j_call: TRBJ2-7
cdr3_aa: CASSPRQAPNTGELFF; v_call: TRBV5-4; j_call: TRBJ2-2
cdr3_aa: CASSPSSWSSYEQYF; v_call: TRBV9; j_call: TRBJ2-7
cdr3_aa: CASSPGQAGGEQYF; v_call: TRBV7-3; j_call: TRBJ2-7
cdr3_aa: CSARDNRRVDTQYF; v_call: TRBV20-1; j_call: TRBJ2-3
cdr3_aa: CASSSQAGEQYF; v_call: TRBV18; j_call: TRBJ2-7
cdr3_aa: CASSFRQGANEQFF; v_call: TRBV11-3; j_call: TRBJ2-1
cdr3_aa: CASSLSIGASTDTQYF; v_call: TRBV7-9; j_call: TRBJ2-3
cdr3_aa: CASSFWRGANNEQFF; v_call: TRBV7-8; j_call: TRBJ2-1
cdr3_aa: CASSQGLAGNEQFF; v_call: TRBV3-1; j_call: TRBJ2-1
cdr3_aa: CASSSYSTSDYNEQFF; v_call: TRBV7-8; j_call: TRBJ2-1
cdr3_aa: CASSFSPTTGNTEAFF; v_call: TRBV6-6; j_call: TRBJ1-1
cdr3_aa: CASSVTTQGETQYF; v_call: TRBV9; j_call: TRBJ2-5
cdr3_aa: CSVQKLNTEAFF; v_call: TRBV29-1; j_call: TRBJ1-1
cdr3_aa: CASSRSEQETQYF; v_call: TRBV7-7; j_call: TRBJ2-5